The 2 T cell receptor beta chains listed next were all sequenced from one sample in a study of cytomegalovirus exposure and HLA in healthy donors (dated by TCRdb to 2016 to 2017). The library was obtained by the immunoSEQ multiplex PCR assay. For the multiplex PCR, a mixture combining 60 forward primers for TCR Vbeta segments and 13 reverse primers for TCR Jbeta segments was used. As stored in TCRdb, this immuneACCESS dataset retains in-frame rearrangements with V and J assigned. A fraction of the clones does not appear; measured against another copy, unresolved V genes explain less than half of the discrepancy, and the remainder lacks a known reason. The sample contains fewer than 150,000 clones, approximately 80% of them found a single time. In total, the top ten clones hold 2% to 3% of the sample. The sequencing input was PBMCs. The receptor set was obtained from a young woman in good health and CMV-seronegative.

CDR3 loop: CAWTGNSYNEQFF. For the CDR3, the DNA is TGTGCCTGGACAGGGAACTCCTACAATGAGCAGTTCTTC. The chain uses TRBV30 and TRBJ2-1; D may be TRBD1 (5 bases). CDR1 is GTSNPN and CDR2 is SVGIG in the germline V gene (reference sequence). V shed 4 bases and J shed 0 bases, with 7 bases lying between them. This CDR3 has 13 residues.

The J gene is TRBJ2-1, the V gene TRBV27, with TRBD2 matching 9 bases. The V gene's germline CDR1 is MNHEY and CDR2 SMNVEV (reference sequence). V lost 6 bases and J lost 7; bases outside the gene matches: 4. The CDR3 consists of 13 residues. Here the CDR3 reads CASRAGGRNEQFF. CDR3 in DNA: TGTGCCAGCAGGGCGGGGGGGAGGAATGAGCAGTTCTTC.